This note documents a single T cell receptor (beta chain) sequence. There are a few counts of this clonotype. This clone's antigen is unknown. Base qualities are missing; no much larger clone stands one base away. Sequencing instrument: Illumina HiSeq 2500. Quantitative 5'-RACE with molecular barcodes was the method used to prepare the TCR beta libraries. Under the source paper's analysis protocol: Disease-linked TCR variants were identified with a new computational method built on a probabilistic model of VDJ rearrangement. The raw public reads went through TCRdb reprocessing: fastp at Q25, MiXCR clone calling, in-frame beta chains kept. Duplicate CDR3 protein sequences are folded into a single record with the most common DNA and genes. These V and J calls rely on TCRdb rather than the paper's analysis. The sample table records some 200,000 distinct CDR3 sequences; around 7.9% of these occur just once. The top ten hold 14% of the sample.

The record originates from a study of CD8 T cells in ankylosing spondylitis (TCRdb year 2017). The study in broad terms: The study profiled T cell receptor beta repertoires in healthy donors and ankylosing spondylitis patients to find disease-linked TCR variants. In total, the full study cohort was made up of 95 to 110 healthy donors and 25 to 30 ankylosing spondylitis patients. Peripheral blood was sampled, and synovial fluid was additionally collected from ankylosing spondylitis patients.

Overall results and qualifications from the work: A CD8+ phenotype was shown by the disease-linked clones, which were found at relatively low frequencies in peripheral blood. A TCR beta motif of seven or eight highly homologous amino acid variants appeared characteristic of blood from ankylosing spondylitis patients. According to the report, matched synovial fluid samples from ankylosing spondylitis patients were significantly enriched for the disease-linked clones. Some motif variants had previously been reported in the synovial fluid and blood of reactive arthritis patients, which suggests shared mechanisms of disease initiation.

V loses 1 base, J loses 6 bases, and the germline ends lie 9 bases apart. The germline V gene (reference sequence) yields SEHNR for CDR1 and FQNEAQ for CDR2. The cysteine opens and the phenylalanine closes a CDR3 of 14 amino acids. The read is trimmed to its CDR3 DNA, 42 bases read in frame from base 1. The sequence came from a male donor with ankylosing spondylitis. Specimen: blood, either unsorted or a sorted T cell fraction (not recorded which). The V gene is TRBV7-9 and the J gene is TRBJ2-2, with no confidently assigned D gene. The CDR3 amino acid sequence is: CASSLGVFPGELFF. Here is the DNA: TGTGCCAGCAGCTTAGGAGTATTTCCCGGGGAGCTGTTTTTT.